This T cell receptor (beta chain) is drawn from a study of response to subunit inactivated influenza vaccine. Study-wide results and caveats: Authors proposed each seasonal influenza vaccination draws in few new T cells.

Regarding this clonotype: Its antigen is unknown.

This CDR3 contains 17 residues. Trimming took 4 bases from V and 1 from J; bases not matched to a gene: 12. Germline V gives CDR1 SGHNT, CDR2 YYREEE (reference sequence). One entry per CDR3 protein results from TCRdb running MiXCR on the RT-PCR reads. The table has under 200,000 distinct CDR3 sequences, roughly 11% seen once. The clonotype was recovered from a man aged 45 to 65 who received an inactivated influenza vaccine. The chain is built from TRBV5-4 and TRBJ2-3; 7 nucleotides line up with TRBD2. The source material was non-naive T cells sorted from PBMCs, sampled 35 to 45 days after vaccination. The chain's CDR3 is CASSPWGGSGGTDTQYF. CDR3 in DNA: TGTGCCAGCAGCCCCTGGGGCGGGAGCGGGGGCACAGATACGCAGTATTTT.